The clone carrying this TCR beta chain was observed a single time. What it recognizes is unknown. Repertoires were generated with immunoSEQ multiplex PCR, while TCRdb's copy carries only in-frame clones and drops some. The sample lists around 23,000 clones, around 90% occurring once. These data are taken from a study of T cells in localized non-small cell lung cancer. CDR1 and CDR2 from the germline V gene are MNHEY and SVGAGI. V dropped 3 bases and J dropped 4; count of bases not matched to a gene: 4. CDR3 length: 15 residues. Regarding the study as a whole: Tumor showed lower T cell clonality than uninvolved adjacent lung, where it was highest. Appearance in adjacent lung was seen for a median roughly 50 of the top 100 tumor clones. Owing to sequencing of a solitary tumor region, heterogeneity cannot be discounted.

The material was peripheral blood mononuclear cells, obtained before any cancer treatment. This receptor was obtained from a male donor aged 60 or over with stage II lung adenocarcinoma. The rearrangement uses TRBV6-5 and TRBJ2-1; 9 bases map to TRBD1. CDR3 DNA: TGTGCCAGCAGTTATCGACAGGGGGGGTACAATGAGCAGTTCTTC. Translating it yields CASSYRQGGYNEQFF.